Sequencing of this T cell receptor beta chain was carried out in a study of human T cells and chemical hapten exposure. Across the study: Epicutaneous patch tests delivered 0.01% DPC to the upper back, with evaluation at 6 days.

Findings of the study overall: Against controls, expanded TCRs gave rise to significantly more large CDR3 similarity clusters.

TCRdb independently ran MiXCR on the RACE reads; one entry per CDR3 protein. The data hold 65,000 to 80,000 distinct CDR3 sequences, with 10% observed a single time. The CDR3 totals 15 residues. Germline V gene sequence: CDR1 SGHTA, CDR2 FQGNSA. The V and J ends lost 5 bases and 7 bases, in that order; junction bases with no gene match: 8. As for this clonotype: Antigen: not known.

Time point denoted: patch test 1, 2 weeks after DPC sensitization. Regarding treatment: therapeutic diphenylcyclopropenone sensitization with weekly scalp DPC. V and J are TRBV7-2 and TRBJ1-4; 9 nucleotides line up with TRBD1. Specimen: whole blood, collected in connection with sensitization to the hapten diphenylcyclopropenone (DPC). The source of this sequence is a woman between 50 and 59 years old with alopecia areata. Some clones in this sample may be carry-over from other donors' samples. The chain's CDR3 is CASSDRTGATEKLFF. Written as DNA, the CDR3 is TGTGCCAGCAGCGACCGGACAGGGGCTACTGAAAAACTGTTTTTT.